Shown below are 10 T cell receptor beta chains from a single sample sequenced in a study of OX40 agonist ivuxolimab in advanced cancers. The data were produced by immunoSEQ multiplex PCR, yet TCRdb's version contains in-frame clones alone and is incomplete. The sample carries over 35,000 clones, 75% to 90% recorded once. The sample in question was CD4+ or CD8+ T cells sorted from blood, obtained in a trial of the OX40 agonist ivuxolimab. Receptors originate from an adult with an advanced solid tumor such as melanoma, head and neck, liver or kidney cancer.

The chain uses TRBV15 and TRBJ1-5; no clear D. V shed 0 bases and J shed 4 bases, with 7 bases lying between them. Germline assignment: CDR1 LNHNV and CDR2 YYDKDF (reference sequence). This CDR3 has 14 amino acids. This CDR3 reads CATSREGGNQPQHF. Written as DNA, the CDR3 is TGTGCCACCAGCAGAGAAGGAGGGAATCAGCCCCAGCATTTT.

The chain has TRBV7-9 and TRBJ2-5; 8 nucleotides align to TRBD1. After removal of 5 bases from V and 5 bases from J, the junction contained 7 bases not matched to a gene. CDR1 is SEHNR and CDR2 is FQNEAQ in the germline V gene (reference sequence). This CDR3 contains 14 residues. The CDR3 nucleotides read TGTGCCAGCAGCCCGCAGGGGGCATCCGAGACCCAGTACTTC. Protein sequence: CASSPQGASETQYF.

This chain connects TRBV28 to TRBJ2-1; 9 bases agree with TRBD2. This CDR3 comprises 17 residues. CDR1 and CDR2 from the germline V gene are MDHEN and SYDVKM. V shed 5 bases and J 0 bases; nucleotides not matched to a gene: 8. The CDR3 DNA reads as TGTGCCAGCAGTCCTCAAGCGGGGGGTAGCTCCTACAATGAGCAGTTCTTC. Its protein is CASSPQAGGSSYNEQFF.

The rearrangement uses TRBV4-2 and TRBJ2-7; 7 nucleotides agree with TRBD2. The junction had 9 bases not matched to a gene; V was cut back by 3 bases and J by 1 base. The CDR3 spans 16 residues. Per germline, CDR1 LGHNA and CDR2 YNFKEQ. Here the CDR3 DNA reads TGTGCCAGCAGCCAGAACTTAGCGGGCCCTTCCTACGAGCAGTACTTC. It encodes CASSQNLAGPSYEQYF.

This clone was recorded only once. The chain links TRBV2 to TRBJ2-7; 12 nucleotides match TRBD2. This CDR3 contains 14 residues. The germline V gene encodes CDR1 SNHLY and CDR2 FYNNEI. Losses at the gene ends were 4 bases for V and 7 bases for J; bases not matched to a gene: 5. CDR3 nucleotide sequence: TGTGCCAGCAGTGCTACCGGGACTAGCGGGGAGCAGTACTTC. It is translated as CASSATGTSGEQYF.

J is TRBJ2-5 and V is TRBV28, with 7 bases identical to TRBD2. Germline CDR1 MDHEN, CDR2 SYDVKM. The CDR3 contains 14 residues. The ends lost 5 bases at V and 5 bases at J; junction bases unmatched: 8. The CDR3, as DNA: TGTGCCAGCAGTCCGCTGGCGGGAGTCGAGACCCAGTACTTC. Translation gives CASSPLAGVETQYF.

The chain combines TRBV30 with TRBJ1-2, with 9 bases identical to TRBD1. CDR1 GTSNPN and CDR2 SVGIG come from the germline V gene (reference sequence). This CDR3 spans 13 amino acids. Trimming cost V 5 bases and J 7 bases; bases outside gene matches: 8. DNA for the CDR3: TGTGCCTGGGGGACACAGGGGGCAGTTGGCTACACCTTC. Amino acids: CAWGTQGAVGYTF.

This clone was seen once. This rearrangement joins TRBV2 to TRBJ2-5, with 13 bases that match TRBD2. The germline V gene has CDR1 SNHLY and CDR2 FYNNEI. V shed 7 bases and J 0 bases; nucleotides not matched to a gene: 2. The CDR3 has 15 residues. CDR3 nucleotides: TGTGCCAGCAAAGGGACTAGCGGGGACCAAGAGACCCAGTACTTC. Its protein product is CASKGTSGDQETQYF.

The V call is TRBV5-1, the J call TRBJ2-3; D possibly matches TRBD1 or TRBD2 (5 bases each). The CDR3 loop spans 17 amino acids. Trimming removed 0 bases at V and 3 bases at J, with 17 bases between. Germline CDR1 reads SGHRS; CDR2 reads YFSETQ. The CDR3 loop reads CASSLELWGSTTDTQYF. The CDR3 DNA reads as TGCGCCAGCAGCTTGGAGCTATGGGGGAGTACGACAGATACGCAGTATTTT.

The chain links TRBV5-4 to TRBJ2-1; TRBD2 agrees at 9 bases. This CDR3 is built from 15 residues. The V segment lost 4 bases and the J segment 3 bases; nucleotides outside the gene matches: 5. Per germline, CDR1 SGHNT and CDR2 YYREEE (reference sequence). The CDR3 sequence is CASSPGSGGYNEQFF. The CDR3, as DNA: TGTGCCAGCAGCCCGGGTAGCGGGGGCTACAATGAGCAGTTCTTC.